This T cell receptor beta chain came from a study of cytotoxic CD8 clonotypes in ibrutinib-treated CLL. Looking at the study overall: Response samples were taken after a median roughly twelve months of treatment, range 6 to 36.

TCRdb keeps only in-frame clones here, not all; method: immunoSEQ multiplex PCR. The sample has about 180,000 clones; 84% are singletons. With 7 bases removed from V and 2 bases from J, the gap between germline ends came to 15 bases. Germline CDR1 reads WSHSY; CDR2 reads SAAADI. The CDR3 has 15 amino acids. The sample was PBMCs, taken after 24 months of ibrutinib treatment. This receptor was taken from a human donor with chronic lymphocytic leukemia. The chain recombines TRBV10-2 with TRBJ1-5, with D unclear. Here the CDR3 reads CASTSDPMGNQPQHF. As DNA, the CDR3 is TGCGCCAGCACCTCCGACCCGATGGGCAATCAGCCCCAGCATTTT.